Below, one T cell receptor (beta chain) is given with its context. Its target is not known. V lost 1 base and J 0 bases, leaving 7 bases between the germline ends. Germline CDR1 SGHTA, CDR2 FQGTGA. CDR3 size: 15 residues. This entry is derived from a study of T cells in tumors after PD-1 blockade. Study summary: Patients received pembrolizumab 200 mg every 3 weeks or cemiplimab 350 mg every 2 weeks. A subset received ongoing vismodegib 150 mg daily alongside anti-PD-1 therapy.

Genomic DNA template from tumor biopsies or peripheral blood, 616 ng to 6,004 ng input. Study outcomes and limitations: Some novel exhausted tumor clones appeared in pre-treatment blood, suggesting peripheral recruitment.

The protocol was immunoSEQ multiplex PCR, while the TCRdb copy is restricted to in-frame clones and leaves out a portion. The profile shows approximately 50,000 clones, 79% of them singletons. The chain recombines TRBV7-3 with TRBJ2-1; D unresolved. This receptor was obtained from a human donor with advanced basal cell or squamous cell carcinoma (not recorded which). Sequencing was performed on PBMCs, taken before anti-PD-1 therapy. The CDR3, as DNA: TGTGCCAGCAGCTTAAGCGGTGCCTCCTACAATGAGCAGTTCTTC. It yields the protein CASSLSGASYNEQFF.